Listed here are 10 T cell receptor beta chains from one sample, sequenced in a study of blood T cell repertoires in COVID-19. The assay was immunoSEQ multiplex PCR, and TCRdb's table has in-frame clones only and misses some. The repertoire holds 170,000 or so clones, about 86% seen once, with 5.5% to 8% in the top ten. The sequencing input was peripheral blood. These receptors came from a man in his fifties or sixties with active or convalescent COVID-19.

This chain connects TRBV20-1 to TRBJ1-1; possibly TRBD1 for D (5 bases). V gave up 6 bases and J gave up 14 bases, with 19 bases separating them. The CDR3 covers 11 residues. Germline V CDR1 and CDR2: DFQATT, SNEGSKA (reference sequence). CDR3 residues: CSAVPQGPTFF. DNA for the CDR3: TGCAGTGCCGTCCCCCAGGGTCCTACCTTCTTT.

The chain carries TRBV7-2 and TRBJ2-7; perhaps TRBD1 as D (6 bases). CDR1 and CDR2 from the germline V gene are SGHTA and FQGNSA. This CDR3 has 13 amino acids. The V gene lost 5 bases and the J gene lost 5 bases, with 13 bases spanning the gap. CDR3 sequence (DNA): TGTGCCAGCAGCCCTACAGGGATCAACGAGCAGTACTTC. This translates into CASSPTGINEQYF.

The chain employs TRBV6-5 and TRBJ2-7; D is ambiguous. Germline V lookup: CDR1 MNHEY, CDR2 SVGAGI. The CDR3 covers 13 residues. V gave up 5 bases and J gave up 4 bases, with 12 bases separating them. This chain's CDR3 is CASSPYQIYEQYF. DNA for the CDR3: TGTGCCAGCAGTCCCTACCAAATATACGAGCAGTACTTC.

This rearrangement joins TRBV28 to TRBJ1-2, with 12 bases that match TRBD1. The CDR3 length is 14 residues. Germline CDR1 reads MDHEN; CDR2 reads SYDVKM. J lost 5 bases, V lost 6 bases, and 4 bases had no gene match. CDR3 nucleotide sequence: TGTGCCAGCAGATCGGGACAGGGGGCTTATGGCTACACCTTC. This translates into CASRSGQGAYGYTF.

The chain has TRBV13 and TRBJ2-7; TRBD2 matches 8 bases. The CDR3 consists of 14 residues. Germline CDR1 is PRHDT and CDR2 is FYEKMQ (reference sequence). Germline trimming cut 4 bases from V and 3 bases from J; bases unmatched to any gene: 5. CDR3 coding DNA: TGTGCCAGCAGCTCCCGGGCGGGGGGCTACGAGCAGTACTTC. Amino acids: CASSSRAGGYEQYF. The full variable domain, its missing parts supplied by reference TRBV13 and TRBJ2-7, is AAGVIQSPRHLIKEKRETATLKCYPIPRHDTVYWYQQGPGQDPQFLISFYEKMQSDKGSIPDRFSAQQFSDYHSELNMSSLELGDSALYFCASSSRAGGYEQYFGPGTRLTVT.

This chain links TRBV7-3 with TRBJ2-3; possible D gene TRBD1, 5 bases. The length of the CDR3 is 14 residues. Germline loops: CDR1 SGHTA, CDR2 FQGTGA. The V gene lost 5 bases and the J gene lost 8 bases, with 17 bases spanning the gap. In DNA, the CDR3 is TGTGCCAGCAGCGTTGGGGCCATCCAGGGTACGCAGTATTTT. It is translated as CASSVGAIQGTQYF.

J is TRBJ1-1 and V is TRBV5-4, with 8 positions matching TRBD1. This CDR3 region has 15 residues. J lost 0 bases, V lost 0 bases, and 1 base had no gene match. From germline, CDR1 is SGHNT and CDR2 YYREEE (reference sequence). In nucleotides, the CDR3 is TGTGCCAGCAGCTTGGGGGACAGGATGAACACTGAAGCTTTCTTT. Protein: CASSLGDRMNTEAFF.

This clone has only one observation. V and J are TRBV11-3 and TRBJ1-4; 8 nucleotides align to TRBD1. Trimming removed 7 bases from V and 6 bases from J; junction bases left unmatched: 4. Germline CDR1 and CDR2: SGHNT and YENEEA. There are 13 residues in the CDR3. The CDR3: CASNRGADEKLFF. CDR3 sequence (DNA): TGTGCCAGCAACAGGGGGGCGGATGAAAAACTGTTTTTT.

This chain uses TRBV7-2 with TRBJ2-7; TRBD1 matches 7 bases. This CDR3 region has 14 residues. Germline CDR1 is SGHTA and CDR2 is FQGNSA. The V segment lost 1 base and the J segment 7 bases; nucleotides outside the gene matches: 7. CDR3 in amino acids: CASSLERGRREQYF. Written as DNA, the CDR3 is TGTGCCAGCAGCTTAGAAAGGGGGCGTCGGGAGCAGTACTTC.

This rearrangement joins TRBV5-4 to TRBJ1-1; no clear D gene. CDR3 length equals 14 residues. The V end was cut by 0 bases, the J end by 1 base, with 7 bases between. CDR1 and CDR2 from the germline V gene are SGHNT and YYREEE (reference sequence). CDR3 sequence reads: CASSLGGKNTEAFF. The CDR3 DNA is TGTGCCAGCAGCTTGGGCGGGAAGAACACTGAAGCTTTCTTT.